The clone carrying this TCR beta chain showed up many times. This specimen comes from a study of T-cell reconstitution after alpha-beta-depleted transplantation in children. Unique molecular identifiers were used to barcode this TCRbeta library. MiXCR, run by TCRdb on the PCR reads, gives a single entry per CDR3 protein. Of a few hundred thousand distinct CDR3 sequences detected, about 9.2% appear once; the ten largest clones hold less than 8%. This CDR3 is built from 15 residues. Deletions cut 4 bases from V and 2 bases from J, with 13 bases between. The germline V gene has CDR1 LGHNA and CDR2 YSLEER.

The receptor was isolated from a human donor who donated a stem cell graft to a child with acute lymphoblastic leukemia. The rearrangement uses TRBV4-3 and TRBJ2-3; D possibly matches TRBD1 or TRBD2 (6 bases each). The sequencing used PBMCs from the stem cell graft donor, collected from the stem cell graft. The CDR3 DNA sequence: TGCGCCAGCAGCCCCGGGGGCGCAGACACAGATACGCAGTATTTT. It encodes CASSPGGADTDTQYF.